This T cell receptor beta chain emerged from a study of T cell responses to AZD1222 COVID-19 vaccine. General study findings and limits: Most donors were white British, females outnumbered males, and clonal diversity was possibly underestimated. Regions 160-218 and 743-854 dominated among vaccine-associated CD4 TCRs spanning spike. Spike-specific TCR breadth and depth both grew after two AZD1222 doses. Repertoire sampling occurred only after the peak T cell response.

With regard to this clone: Its specificity is unknown.

TCRdb's copy holds only in-frame clones and misses some; the assay was immunoSEQ multiplex PCR. This table has about 140,000 clones, approximately 95% appearing once. Trimming pared 0 bases from V and 1 base from J, leaving 3 bases between. Germline lookup yields CDR1 SEHNR and CDR2 FQNEAQ (reference sequence). This CDR3 is built from 13 residues. The receptor comes from an adult who received the AZD1222 COVID-19 vaccine. The sample in question was peripheral blood, obtained 28 days after the second AZD1222 dose. The chain carries TRBV7-9 and TRBJ1-1, with D unresolved. The CDR3 loop reads CASSLATNTEAFF. CDR3 sequence (DNA): TGTGCCAGCAGCTTAGCGACGAACACTGAAGCTTTCTTT.